The clone carrying this T cell receptor (beta chain) appeared many times. The record originates from a study of T cell repertoires in cytomegalovirus infection. TCRdb reprocessed the reads via MiXCR and lists one record per CDR3 protein. The data show about 490,000 distinct CDR3 sequences, with approximately 10% seen just once and around 9.6% held by the top ten. The germline V and J ends were trimmed by 3 bases and 5 bases, with 10 bases remaining between them. There are 13 residues in the CDR3. Germline V CDR1 and CDR2: SGHTA, FQGNSA. The sample consisted of PBMCs. The chain combines TRBV7-2 with TRBJ1-1; D is undetermined. This TCR was recovered from a human donor in good health (CMV status not recorded). Some clones in this sample may be carry-over from other donors' samples. Here the CDR3 reads CASSFGPVTEAFF. CDR3 nucleotide sequence: TGTGCCAGCAGCTTCGGGCCAGTAACTGAAGCTTTCTTT. The complete variable domain, with remaining parts taken from reference TRBV7-2 and TRBJ1-1, reads GAGVSQSPSNKVTEKGKDVELRCDPISGHTALYWYRQSLGQGLEFLIYFQGNSAPDKSGLPSDRFSAERTGGSVSTLTIQRTQQEDSAVYLCASSFGPVTEAFFGQGTRLTVV.